The rows below give T cell receptor beta chains drawn from one sample of a study of preoperative IRX-2 immunotherapy in early breast cancer. Sequencing was performed with immunoSEQ multiplex PCR; in TCRdb, only in-frame clones are kept and a portion is missing. The profile shows approximately 26,000 clones, more than 65% of them singletons. Sequencing used lymph node tissue, obtained before IRX-2 immunotherapy. The receptors come from a human donor with breast cancer. CDR3s include the opening cysteine and the closing phenylalanine or tryptophan. Each record gives: CDR3 protein, CDR3 DNA, D gene, J gene, clone size, V gene. D genes are given only for firm matches. Size is omitted from some rows. Given values are once, few, many or a class for expanded clones.

cdr3_aa: CASSLGRSTNEKLFF
cdr3_nt: TGTGCCAGCAGCTTGGGACGGAGTACTAATGAAAAACTGTTTTTT
d_call: -
j_call: TRBJ1-4
clone_size: -
v_call: TRBV11-3

cdr3_aa: CASREAGAVTEAFF
cdr3_nt: TGTGCCAGCAGGGAGGCGGGGGCAGTTACTGAAGCTTTCTTT
d_call: -
j_call: TRBJ1-1
clone_size: -
v_call: TRBV6-8

cdr3_aa: CASSEAYGGAANIQYF
cdr3_nt: TGTGCCAGCAGTGAAGCCTACGGGGGGGCCGCAAACATTCAGTACTTC
d_call: TRBD2
j_call: TRBJ2-4
clone_size: -
v_call: TRBV6-1

cdr3_aa: CAITETGDTDTQYF
cdr3_nt: TGTGCCATCACCGAGACAGGGGACACAGATACGCAGTATTTT
d_call: TRBD1
j_call: TRBJ2-3
clone_size: -
v_call: TRBV6-8

cdr3_aa: CASSSRSREYNEQFF
cdr3_nt: TGTGCCAGCAGCTCAAGGAGCCGGGAGTACAATGAGCAGTTCTTC
d_call: -
j_call: TRBJ2-1
clone_size: once
v_call: TRBV7-1

cdr3_aa: CASSLAGPENNSPLHF
cdr3_nt: TGCGCCAGCAGCTTGGCAGGGCCGGAGAATAATTCACCCCTCCACTTT
d_call: -
j_call: TRBJ1-6
clone_size: -
v_call: TRBV5-1

cdr3_aa: CASSEPPAMGYTF
cdr3_nt: TGCGCCAGCAGTGAGCCCCCTGCGATGGGCTACACCTTC
d_call: -
j_call: TRBJ1-2
clone_size: once
v_call: TRBV10-2

cdr3_aa: CASRRRGESPAMNTEAFF
cdr3_nt: TGTGCCAGCAGACGAAGGGGAGAATCGCCGGCTATGAACACTGAAGCTTTCTTT
d_call: -
j_call: TRBJ1-1
clone_size: -
v_call: TRBV6-8

cdr3_aa: CASSLLTVGAFF
cdr3_nt: TGTGCCAGCAGTTTATTGACAGTAGGAGCTTTCTTT
d_call: -
j_call: TRBJ1-1
clone_size: -
v_call: TRBV28

cdr3_aa: CASSRGTVLPQRPYEQYF
cdr3_nt: TGTGCCAGCAGCCGCGGGACGGTTCTTCCCCAGAGGCCCTACGAGCAGTACTTC
d_call: -
j_call: TRBJ2-7
clone_size: few
v_call: TRBV6-8

cdr3_aa: CASSYRTGVLGTEAFF
cdr3_nt: TGTGCCAGCAGTTATAGGACAGGGGTGCTAGGCACTGAAGCTTTCTTT
d_call: TRBD1
j_call: TRBJ1-1
clone_size: -
v_call: TRBV6-8

cdr3_aa: CASSVPGGQGQAYEQYF
cdr3_nt: TGTGCCAGCAGCGTACCCGGGGGACAGGGACAGGCCTACGAGCAGTACTTC
d_call: TRBD1
j_call: TRBJ2-7
clone_size: -
v_call: TRBV7-6

cdr3_aa: CASSPEQNSPLHF
cdr3_nt: TGTGCCAGCTCACCGGAACAGAATTCACCCCTCCACTTT
d_call: -
j_call: TRBJ1-6
clone_size: -
v_call: TRBV18

cdr3_aa: CASSLEGRRMETQYF
cdr3_nt: TGTGCCAGCAGCTTAGAAGGGAGGCGTATGGAGACCCAGTACTTC
d_call: -
j_call: TRBJ2-5
clone_size: once
v_call: TRBV11-3

cdr3_aa: CSVGSWGSGSGANVLTF
cdr3_nt: TGCAGCGTTGGCTCCTGGGGCTCGGGATCTGGGGCCAACGTCCTGACTTTC
d_call: -
j_call: TRBJ2-6
clone_size: -
v_call: TRBV29-1

cdr3_aa: CASSIVARAGTDTQYF
cdr3_nt: TGTGCCAGTAGTATAGTTGCCAGGGCGGGCACAGATACGCAGTATTTT
d_call: -
j_call: TRBJ2-3
clone_size: -
v_call: TRBV19

cdr3_aa: CASSWTGTGSNQPQHF
cdr3_nt: TGTGCCAGCAGCTGGACCGGGACCGGTAGCAATCAGCCCCAGCATTTT
d_call: -
j_call: TRBJ1-5
clone_size: -
v_call: TRBV7-4

cdr3_aa: CASSPGTSGGSSYNEQFF
cdr3_nt: TGTGCCAGCAGTCCCGGGACTAGCGGGGGGAGCTCCTACAATGAGCAGTTCTTC
d_call: TRBD2
j_call: TRBJ2-1
clone_size: -
v_call: TRBV6-8

cdr3_aa: CASTLSGEPNEKLFF
cdr3_nt: TGTGCCAGCACGCTTAGCGGAGAACCTAATGAAAAACTGTTTTTT
d_call: -
j_call: TRBJ1-4
clone_size: -
v_call: TRBV28

cdr3_aa: CASSWTSGGVGEQYF
cdr3_nt: TGTGCCAGCAGCTGGACTAGCGGGGGGGTTGGTGAGCAGTACTTC
d_call: TRBD2
j_call: TRBJ2-7
clone_size: -
v_call: TRBV7-7

cdr3_aa: CASSLGEISLSETQYF
cdr3_nt: TGTGCCAGCAGCTTGGGGGAGATTTCTCTTTCGGAGACCCAGTACTTC
d_call: -
j_call: TRBJ2-5
clone_size: -
v_call: TRBV11-3

cdr3_aa: CASSYFTGPYGYTF
cdr3_nt: TGTGCCAGCAGTTACTTCACTGGCCCCTATGGCTACACCTTC
d_call: -
j_call: TRBJ1-2
clone_size: -
v_call: TRBV6-8

cdr3_aa: CASSINRGTEAFF
cdr3_nt: TGTGCCAGTAGTATTAATCGGGGGACTGAAGCTTTCTTT
d_call: -
j_call: TRBJ1-1
clone_size: -
v_call: TRBV19

cdr3_aa: CASSMDGGNPYGYTF
cdr3_nt: TGTGCCAGTAGTATGGATGGGGGGAATCCCTATGGCTACACCTTC
d_call: -
j_call: TRBJ1-2
clone_size: -
v_call: TRBV19

cdr3_aa: CASSYLGSPQHF
cdr3_nt: TGTGCCAGCAGTTACCTGGGGTCGCCCCAGCATTTT
d_call: -
j_call: TRBJ1-5
clone_size: -
v_call: TRBV6-8

cdr3_aa: CASSLGQGGNQSQHF
cdr3_nt: TGTGCCAGCAGCTTGGGACAGGGCGGCAATCAGTCCCAGCATTTT
d_call: TRBD1
j_call: TRBJ1-5
clone_size: -
v_call: TRBV2

cdr3_aa: CASSVGEEDLAFF
cdr3_nt: TGTGCCAGCAGTGTCGGGGAGGAGGATTTAGCTTTCTTT
d_call: -
j_call: TRBJ1-1
clone_size: -
v_call: TRBV28

cdr3_aa: CASSYQEGGEQFF
cdr3_nt: TGTGCCAGCAGTTACCAGGAGGGGGGTGAGCAGTTCTTC
d_call: -
j_call: TRBJ2-1
clone_size: -
v_call: TRBV6-8

cdr3_aa: CASSPDNLNYNEQFF
cdr3_nt: TGTGCCAGCAGCCCCGACAACCTAAATTACAATGAGCAGTTCTTC
d_call: -
j_call: TRBJ2-1
clone_size: -
v_call: TRBV11-3

cdr3_aa: CASSLPTGEGTDTQYF
cdr3_nt: TGCGCCAGCAGCCTGCCAACAGGGGAAGGCACAGATACGCAGTATTTT
d_call: TRBD1
j_call: TRBJ2-3
clone_size: -
v_call: TRBV5-1

cdr3_aa: CASSITVGNTIYF
cdr3_nt: TGTGCCAGTAGTATTACGGTTGGAAACACCATATATTTT
d_call: -
j_call: TRBJ1-3
clone_size: -
v_call: TRBV19

cdr3_aa: CASSQGQGRSTGELFF
cdr3_nt: TGTGCCAGCAGTCAAGGACAGGGAAGGTCCACCGGGGAGCTGTTTTTT
d_call: TRBD1
j_call: TRBJ2-2
clone_size: -
v_call: TRBV6-8

cdr3_aa: CASSQGFGDPNSPLHF
cdr3_nt: TGTGCCAGCAGCCAAGGTTTCGGGGACCCAAATTCACCCCTCCACTTT
d_call: -
j_call: TRBJ1-6
clone_size: -
v_call: TRBV14

cdr3_aa: CASSRSGGYGYTF
cdr3_nt: TGTGCCAGTAGCAGGTCCGGTGGCTATGGCTACACCTTC
d_call: -
j_call: TRBJ1-2
clone_size: -
v_call: TRBV19

cdr3_aa: CASGLAEEQGPHSPLHF
cdr3_nt: TGTGCTAGTGGTTTGGCCGAAGAGCAGGGCCCCCATTCACCCCTCCACTTT
d_call: -
j_call: TRBJ1-6
clone_size: -
v_call: TRBV12-5

cdr3_aa: CASSLMRGVRGASGANVLTF
cdr3_nt: TGCGCCAGCAGCTTGATGAGAGGTGTCAGGGGAGCCTCTGGGGCCAACGTCCTGACTTTC
d_call: -
j_call: TRBJ2-6
clone_size: -
v_call: TRBV5-1

cdr3_aa: CASSQLTGNQPQHF
cdr3_nt: TGTGCCAGCAGCCAACTTACAGGAAACCAGCCCCAGCATTTT
d_call: -
j_call: TRBJ1-5
clone_size: -
v_call: TRBV11-3

cdr3_aa: CASSSKPWPTDTQYF
cdr3_nt: TGTGCCAGCAGCTCGAAACCTTGGCCAACAGATACGCAGTATTTT
d_call: -
j_call: TRBJ2-3
clone_size: once
v_call: TRBV11-3

cdr3_aa: CASSVRELEAFF
cdr3_nt: TGTGCCAGCAGTGTCAGGGAACTTGAAGCTTTCTTT
d_call: -
j_call: TRBJ1-1
clone_size: -
v_call: TRBV6-8

cdr3_aa: CASSSQGNYGYTF
cdr3_nt: TGTGCCAGCAGTTCACAGGGGAACTATGGCTACACCTTC
d_call: TRBD1
j_call: TRBJ1-2
clone_size: -
v_call: TRBV6-8